The 15 T cell receptor beta chains given below trace back to one sample, sequenced in a study of a mutant IDH1 vaccine in newly diagnosed glioma. The antigens these receptors bind are not known. Only in-frame clones appear in the TCRdb table, and some are missing; sequencing was by immunoSEQ multiplex PCR. Seen here are about 26,000 clones, roughly 84% observed once, and the top ten hold 6% to 8.5%. Time point meaning: week 5, during vaccination. Every vaccination contained 300 ug of the mutant IDH1 20-mer peptide and was paired with topical imiquimod. The specimen comprised PBMCs, sampled from a glioma patient whose treatment included an IDH1 peptide vaccine. The receptors come from a middle-aged man with glioma. Some clones in this sample may be carry-over from other donors' samples.

The rearrangement uses TRBV5-1 and TRBJ2-3; the D is unclear. The germline V gene has CDR1 SGHRS and CDR2 YFSETQ. V was clipped by 4 bases and J by 2 bases, with 8 bases between them. This CDR3 region has 13 residues. CDR3 region: CASSEGNTDTQYF. The DNA of the CDR3 is TGCGCCAGCAGCGAAGGTAACACAGATACGCAGTATTTT.

This clone has just a few counts. The chain couples TRBV15 to TRBJ2-7, with D perhaps matching TRBD1 or TRBD2 (5 bases each). V was clipped by 6 bases and J by 5 bases, with 20 bases between them. Germline CDR1 LNHNV, CDR2 YYDKDF (reference sequence). The CDR3 is 15 residues long. The DNA of the CDR3 is TGTGCCACCAGTCTCCGAGGGGAAGGGAGTAACGAGCAGTACTTC. Protein product: CATSLRGEGSNEQYF. Based on the CDR3 plus reference TRBV15 and TRBJ2-7, the full variable domain is DAMVIQNPRYQVTQFGKPVTLSCSQTLNHNVMYWYQQKSSQAPKLLFHYYDKDFNNEADTPDNFQSRRPNTSFCFLDIRSPGLGDTAMYLCATSLRGEGSNEQYFGPGTRLTVT.

The rearrangement uses TRBV5-1 and TRBJ2-1; 11 bases map to TRBD2. Germline V gives CDR1 SGHRS, CDR2 YFSETQ. The CDR3 is 16 residues long. V shed 4 bases, J shed 6 bases, and the junction held 9 bases outside the gene matches. The CDR3 reads CASSKEASGGINEQFF. The CDR3 nucleotides read TGCGCCAGCAGCAAGGAGGCTAGCGGGGGGATCAATGAGCAGTTCTTC.

The table lists this clone with a few counts. This rearrangement joins TRBV13 to TRBJ1-5; D unresolved. Germline V gives CDR1 PRHDT, CDR2 FYEKMQ (reference sequence). The V end was cut by 0 bases, the J end by 6 bases, with 6 bases between. This CDR3 is built from 13 residues. CDR3 residues: CASSLGGRQPQHF. The CDR3 DNA is TGTGCCAGCAGCTTAGGGGGCCGTCAGCCCCAGCATTTT.

The chain combines TRBV10-3 with TRBJ2-7, with 7 bases aligning to TRBD1. The CDR3 extends over 15 amino acids. The V and J ends lost 6 bases and 2 bases, in that order; junction bases with no gene match: 10. Looked up from germline, CDR1 is ENHRY and CDR2 is SYGVKD. The CDR3 DNA sequence: TGTGCCATCAGACAGACAGGGTTAAACACCTACGAGCAGTACTTC. Its protein is CAIRQTGLNTYEQYF.

The V and J genes are TRBV7-2 and TRBJ2-3; weak D call: TRBD1 (5 bases). This CDR3 is built from 14 residues. Germline V gene lookup returns CDR1 SGHTA and CDR2 FQGNSA. Between the trimmed V and J ends, which lost 2 bases and 2 bases, there was a span of 8 bases. The CDR3 DNA follows: TGTGCCAGCAGCTTACAGGGCTACACAGATACGCAGTATTTT. This sequence encodes CASSLQGYTDTQYF.

J is TRBJ2-7 and V is TRBV5-1, with TRBD2 matching over 7 bases. Germline CDR1 SGHRS, CDR2 YFSETQ. This CDR3 contains 15 residues. V gave up 0 bases and J gave up 6 bases; unmatched junction bases: 9. The CDR3 nucleotides are TGCGCCAGCAGCTTGGCCTATGGGGGGGGTGGCGAGCAGTACTTC. Translation: CASSLAYGGGGEQYF.

This sequence joins TRBV19 and TRBJ1-2, with D perhaps matching TRBD1 (6 bases). This CDR3 comprises 13 residues. Between the trimmed V and J ends, which lost 7 bases and 6 bases, there was a span of 15 bases. CDR1 and CDR2 (germline): LNHDA, SQIVND (reference sequence). Here the CDR3 reads CASTEPGVDGYTF. The CDR3 region has the DNA TGTGCCAGTACCGAACCAGGGGTGGATGGCTACACCTTC.

Only a few counts were recorded for this clone. The rearrangement joins TRBV20-1 to TRBJ1-1; D unresolved. V dropped 2 bases and J dropped 7 bases, with 5 bases sitting between them. The CDR3 totals 10 residues. Germline values: CDR1 DFQATT, CDR2 SNEGSKA (reference sequence). The CDR3 sequence: CSARMVEAFF. In nucleotides, the CDR3 is TGCAGTGCTAGAATGGTTGAAGCTTTCTTT.

The chain recombines TRBV25-1 with TRBJ1-1, with D perhaps matching TRBD1 (5 bases). The CDR3 extends over 14 amino acids. Trimming took off 2 bases at V and 4 bases at J, with 11 bases between the two ends. Looked up from germline, CDR1 is MGHDK and CDR2 is SYGVNS. The CDR3 bases are TGTGCCAGCAGTGAAGACAGAACCGGCACTGAAGCTTTCTTT. Encoded protein: CASSEDRTGTEAFF.

The V and J genes are TRBV11-2 and TRBJ2-7; 7 bases fit TRBD1. Germline V gives CDR1 SGHAT, CDR2 FQNNGV. This CDR3 comprises 16 residues. Losses at the gene ends were 4 bases for V and 3 bases for J; bases not matched to a gene: 12. Here the CDR3 DNA reads TGTGCCAGCAGCTATCACCCTGACAGGGCTGGCTACGAGCAGTACTTC. This encodes CASSYHPDRAGYEQYF.

This clone was observed once. The chain employs TRBV4-3 and TRBJ2-1; 8 bases match TRBD2. With 0 bases clipped from V and 2 bases from J, the junction kept 3 bases outside the gene matches. The germline CDR1 and CDR2 sequences are LGHNA and YSLEER. The CDR3 runs 16 residues. In DNA, the CDR3 is TGCGCCAGCAGCCAAGATAGCGGGGACCCCTACAATGAGCAGTTCTTC. Translation: CASSQDSGDPYNEQFF.

The rearrangement links TRBV27 to TRBJ2-7; D gene ambiguous. CDR3 length: 14 residues. Germline V gene data show CDR1 as MNHEY and CDR2 as SMNVEV (reference sequence). Trimming cost V 3 bases and J 0 bases, with 9 bases left between them. The CDR3 DNA sequence: TGTGCCAGCAGTTTCGTTCTAGGCTCCTACGAGCAGTACTTC. As protein: CASSFVLGSYEQYF.

This clone was counted between two and nine times. The gene calls are TRBV2 and TRBJ2-6, with D uncertain. The CDR3 contains 15 residues. V lost 4 bases and J lost 0, with 7 bases in between. Germline CDR1 reads SNHLY; CDR2 reads FYNNEI. The CDR3 protein is CASSGRGSGANVLTF. CDR3 nucleotides: TGTGCCAGCAGTGGACGAGGCTCTGGGGCCAACGTCCTGACTTTC.

This chain connects TRBV11-2 to TRBJ1-1; D ambiguous. The germline CDR1 and CDR2 sequences are SGHAT and FQNNGV. V was shortened by 6 bases and J by 5 bases, with 16 bases between the two germline ends. CDR3 length: 14 amino acids. The CDR3 DNA is TGTGCCAGCAGTCTAGCGTCAGGAGGGACTGAAGCTTTCTTT. As protein: CASSLASGGTEAFF.